The 28 T cell receptor beta chains listed next were all sequenced from one sample in a study of cytomegalovirus exposure and HLA in healthy donors. The PCR ran on 60 Vbeta and 13 Jbeta primers. The assay was immunoSEQ multiplex PCR, and TCRdb's table has in-frame clones only and misses some. The sample has about 92,000 clones, just under 70% seen once. Sequenced material: PBMCs. The origin of the receptors is a man aged 45 to 65 in good health and CMV-seronegative.

J is TRBJ1-4 and V is TRBV21-1. TRBV21-1 is a pseudogene. This CDR3 region has 17 residues. CDR3 in amino acids: CASSKGLYPATNEKLFF. The CDR3 DNA follows: TGTGCCAGCAGCAAAGGTCTCTATCCCGCAACTAATGAAAAACTGTTTTTT.

J is TRBJ2-3 and V is TRBV20-1; 8 positions match TRBD2. Germline-derived CDR1 and CDR2 are DFQATT and SNEGSKA (reference sequence). With 8 bases clipped from V and 4 bases from J, the junction kept 2 bases outside the gene matches. This CDR3 contains 11 residues. CDR3 residues: CSSGSADTQYF. As DNA, the CDR3 is TGCAGTAGCGGGAGCGCAGATACGCAGTATTTT.

The rearrangement uses TRBV5-1 and TRBJ2-3; possible D gene TRBD2, 6 bases. The CDR3 totals 15 residues. V shed 2 bases and J shed 0 bases, with 10 bases lying between them. Germline CDR1 SGHRS, CDR2 YFSETQ. Here the CDR3 DNA reads TGCGCCAGCAGCTTAGAGCGGGCTAGCACAGATACGCAGTATTTT. This codes for CASSLERASTDTQYF.

In DNA, the CDR3 is TGCGCCAGCAGCCAGGGCGTGGGGACAGGTGACTCCTACGAGCAGTACTTC. Translation gives CASSQGVGTGDSYEQYF. The chain has TRBV4-3 and TRBJ2-7; the match to TRBD1 covers 8 bases. The CDR3 totals 17 residues. The V and J ends lost 3 bases and 0 bases, in that order; junction bases with no gene match: 10. Germline CDR1 and CDR2: LGHNA and YSLEER.

This chain links TRBV2 with TRBJ1-1, with 9 bases fitting TRBD1. The CDR3 loop spans 17 amino acids. Germline V gives CDR1 SNHLY, CDR2 FYNNEI. V lost 6 bases and J lost 2; bases outside the gene matches: 13. CDR3 sequence reads: CASSRHGTGLVNTEAFF. The CDR3 DNA is TGTGCCAGCAGCCGGCACGGGACAGGGCTGGTTAACACTGAAGCTTTCTTT.

The chain has TRBV5-1 and TRBJ2-1; TRBD2 might be the D (6 bases). From germline, CDR1 is SGHRS and CDR2 YFSETQ. Deletions cut 3 bases from V and 8 bases from J, with 15 bases between. The CDR3 has 14 residues. The CDR3, as DNA: TGCGCCAGCAGCTCCCTGCCCAGGGAGGATGAGCAGTTCTTC. Amino acid sequence: CASSSLPREDEQFF.

The chain couples TRBV4-3 to TRBJ1-1, with unresolved D. The germline V gene encodes CDR1 LGHNA and CDR2 YSLEER. Between the trimmed V and J ends, which lost 0 bases and 0 bases, there was a span of 5 bases. This CDR3 is built from 14 residues. In DNA form, the CDR3 reads TGCGCCAGCAGCCAAGATCCTTTGAACACTGAAGCTTTCTTT. It encodes CASSQDPLNTEAFF.

The gene calls are TRBV10-3 and TRBJ2-1, with 8 nucleotides matching TRBD1. The J segment lost 3 bases and the V segment lost 8 bases, leaving 6 bases of the junction unmatched. Germline loops: CDR1 ENHRY, CDR2 SYGVKD. The CDR3 loop spans 14 amino acids. CDR3 bases: TGTGCCATCTCCCGGGACAGGAACTACAATGAGCAGTTCTTC. Encoded protein: CAISRDRNYNEQFF.

The V and J genes are TRBV7-9 and TRBJ2-3; TRBD2 aligns across 8 bases. Germline-derived CDR1 and CDR2 are SEHNR and FQNEAQ (reference sequence). V lost 5 bases and J lost 4; bases outside the gene matches: 11. There are 16 residues in the CDR3. In DNA form, the CDR3 reads TGTGCCAGCAGCCGAGAGGTCGGGGGGGTGTCAGATACGCAGTATTTT. It encodes CASSREVGGVSDTQYF.

J is TRBJ1-6 and V is TRBV4-1; D might be TRBD1 (5 bases). Germline V gene sequence: CDR1 MGHRA, CDR2 YSYEKL. The CDR3 spans 16 residues. With 2 bases removed from V and 10 bases from J, the gap between germline ends came to 18 bases. The CDR3 nucleotides are TGCGCCAGCAGCCAATCTACCAGTCTCCCAGGGTCACCCCTCCACTTT. Amino acids: CASSQSTSLPGSPLHF.

The chain uses TRBV11-1 and TRBJ2-7, with D perhaps TRBD2 (6 bases). Trimming took 3 bases from V and 3 from J, leaving 9 bases between them. Germline V gene sequence: CDR1 SGHAT, CDR2 FQDESV (reference sequence). The CDR3 runs 13 residues. Here the CDR3 DNA reads TGTGCCAGCAGCTTGGGGGGACTCTACGAGCAGTACTTC. Its protein is CASSLGGLYEQYF.

The DNA for the CDR3 is TGTGCCAGCAGCTATGGGGAGGAGACCCAGTACTTC. Its protein product is CASSYGEETQYF. The chain couples TRBV7-2 to TRBJ2-5, with D possibly matching TRBD2 (5 bases). Germline CDR1 and CDR2: SGHTA and FQGNSA. This CDR3 has 12 amino acids. V was pared by 4 bases and J by 5 bases, with 8 bases between.

The V and J genes are TRBV7-9 and TRBJ1-1; no reliable D call. From germline, CDR1 is SEHNR and CDR2 FQNEAQ (reference sequence). V lost 3 bases and J 1 base, leaving 12 bases between the germline ends. The CDR3 is made up of 15 amino acids. The CDR3 is CASSLSYGQNTEAFF. Written as DNA, the CDR3 is TGTGCCAGCAGCTTGTCTTATGGGCAGAACACTGAAGCTTTCTTT.

The sample holds a few counts of this clone. The CDR3 loop is CGGQAPEAFF. CDR3 sequence (DNA): TGCGGTGGACAGGCCCCTGAAGCTTTCTTT. The chain links TRBV20-1 to TRBJ1-1; 7 nucleotides agree with TRBD1. This CDR3 contains 10 residues. Per the germline V gene, CDR1 is DFQATT and CDR2 is SNEGSKA (reference sequence).

This clone was seen a handful of times. The chain combines TRBV7-2 with TRBJ1-5; the match to TRBD1 covers 9 bases. The CDR3 is 15 amino acids. Germline trimming cut 1 base from V and 6 bases from J; bases unmatched to any gene: 4. The V gene's germline CDR1 is SGHTA and CDR2 FQGNSA. The CDR3 region has the DNA TGTGCCAGCAGCTTAGGGGGGACAGGGCCTCAGCCCCAGCATTTT. Translation gives CASSLGGTGPQPQHF. The full variable domain, completed using reference TRBV7-2 and TRBJ1-5, is GAGVSQSPSNKVTEKGKDVELRCDPISGHTALYWYRQSLGQGLEFLIYFQGNSAPDKSGLPSDRFSAERTGGSVSTLTIQRTQQEDSAVYLCASSLGGTGPQPQHFGDGTRLSIL.

This chain links TRBV28 with TRBJ2-5, with a weak D call TRBD2 (6 bases). Looked up from germline, CDR1 is MDHEN and CDR2 is SYDVKM. Deletions cut 4 bases from V and 1 base from J, with 10 bases between. The CDR3 has 14 residues. Written as DNA, the CDR3 is TGTGCCAGCAGTTCTCCGGGACTCCAAGAGACCCAGTACTTC. Residues: CASSSPGLQETQYF.

The sample holds a few counts of this clone. V and J are TRBV30 and TRBJ1-2; D may be TRBD1 (6 bases). The CDR3 consists of 11 residues. The germline V gene encodes CDR1 GTSNPN and CDR2 SVGIG (reference sequence). Trimming stripped 3 bases from V and 5 bases from J, with 7 bases between. The CDR3 DNA sequence: TGTGCCTGGAGCCAGGGGTATGGCTACACCTTC. Encoded protein: CAWSQGYGYTF.

The V gene is TRBV10-3, the J gene TRBJ2-3; 7 bases fit TRBD2. The CDR3 is 15 amino acids. V lost 3 bases, J lost 2 bases, and 5 bases stayed unmatched. Germline values: CDR1 ENHRY, CDR2 SYGVKD. CDR3 nucleotide sequence: TGTGCCATCAGTGAAAATAGCGGGCACACAGATACGCAGTATTTT. Protein sequence: CAISENSGHTDTQYF.

About this clone: Lacking the conserved final phenylalanine or tryptophan, this CDR3 likely reflects a read error. V gene TRBV30 combines with J gene TRBJ1-5, with no clear D. Germline V CDR1 and CDR2: GTSNPN, SVGIG (reference sequence). Deletions cut 2 bases from V and 0 bases from J, with 5 bases between. CDR3 length equals 13 residues. The CDR3 loop reads CAWSYDSNQPQHL. The CDR3 region has the DNA TGTGCCTGGAGTTATGATAGCAATCAGCCCCAGCATCTT.

The chain carries TRBV28 and TRBJ1-5; D remains unclear. Germline V gene data show CDR1 as MDHEN and CDR2 as SYDVKM. The V end was cut by 7 bases, the J end by 2 bases, with 15 bases between. The CDR3 has 15 amino acids. The CDR3, as DNA: TGTGCCAGCATTCTGGACGGGAGGGGCAATCAGCCCCAGCATTTT. Translated, it gives CASILDGRGNQPQHF.

This clone has more than one count but fewer than ten. The chain has TRBV5-4 and TRBJ2-5, with 7 bases aligning to TRBD1. CDR1 and CDR2 from the germline V gene are SGHNT and YYREEE (reference sequence). Trimming removed 4 bases from V and 5 bases from J; junction bases left unmatched: 8. CDR3 length: 14 amino acids. The CDR3 is CASSLGTARETQYF. Here the CDR3 DNA reads TGTGCCAGCAGCCTAGGGACAGCCAGGGAGACCCAGTACTTC.

This clone was recorded many times. This sequence joins TRBV6-5 and TRBJ2-5; 11 bases align to TRBD1. CDR3 length equals 16 residues. Germline CDR1 reads MNHEY; CDR2 reads SVGAGI. After removal of 2 bases from V and 4 bases from J, the junction contained 6 bases not matched to a gene. CDR3 loop: CASSYLRTGGGETQYF. The CDR3 bases are TGTGCCAGCAGTTACCTAAGGACAGGGGGCGGAGAGACCCAGTACTTC.

This chain joins TRBV6-1 and TRBJ2-5, with 11 nucleotides matching TRBD2. Trimming at V came to 5 bases and at J to 5 bases, leaving 4 bases not matched to a gene. Germline-derived CDR1 and CDR2 are MNHNS and SASEGT. The CDR3 is 14 residues long. For the CDR3, the DNA is TGTGCCAGCAGTATACTAGCGGGGGTGGAGACCCAGTACTTC. It is translated as CASSILAGVETQYF.

This clone has a single count. The chain recombines TRBV7-9 with TRBJ2-7, with 8 bases aligning to TRBD1. CDR1 and CDR2 from the germline V gene are SEHNR and FQNEAQ (reference sequence). The V segment lost 5 bases and the J segment 7 bases; nucleotides outside the gene matches: 13. This CDR3 has 15 residues. DNA for the CDR3: TGTGCCAGCAGCCGAAGAACAGGGGGTTGGGGAGAGCAGTACGTC. Translating gives CASSRRTGGWGEQYV.

This clone has only a few counts. The J gene is TRBJ1-1, the V gene TRBV5-8; no clear D. The ends were cut back, 4 bases at V and 11 bases at J, with 15 bases in the middle. The CDR3 runs 12 residues. Per germline, CDR1 SGHTS and CDR2 YDEGEE. The CDR3 loop reads CASSLVVWEAFF. The CDR3 DNA follows: TGTGCCAGCAGCCTGGTGGTGTGGGAGGCTTTCTTT.

The CDR3 loop reads CASSSHDEKLFF. The CDR3 nucleotides read TGTGCCAGCAGCTCCCATGATGAAAAACTGTTTTTT. The rearrangement uses TRBV5-5 and TRBJ1-4, with D unclear. Germline CDR1 and CDR2: SGHKS and YYEKEE (reference sequence). This CDR3 has 12 amino acids. Trimming stripped 3 bases from V and 6 bases from J, with 6 bases between.

CDR3 nucleotide sequence: TGTGCCAGCAGCCAAGATCCCAGCGGGAGTACAGATACGCAGTATTTT. Protein product: CASSQDPSGSTDTQYF. V usage is TRBV4-2 and J usage is TRBJ2-3; TRBD2 aligns across 8 bases. This CDR3 is 16 amino acids long. Trimming removed 0 bases from V and 3 bases from J; junction bases left unmatched: 5. Germline values: CDR1 LGHNA, CDR2 YNFKEQ.

J is TRBJ2-7 and V is TRBV5-6; 8 positions match TRBD1. Trimming at V came to 5 bases and at J to 1 base, leaving 8 bases not matched to a gene. Germline V gives CDR1 SGHDT, CDR2 YYEEEE. CDR3 length: 15 residues. CDR3 sequence (DNA): TGTGCCAGCAGAGAAACCGGGACAGGTTCCTACGAGCAGTACTTC. This sequence encodes CASRETGTGSYEQYF.